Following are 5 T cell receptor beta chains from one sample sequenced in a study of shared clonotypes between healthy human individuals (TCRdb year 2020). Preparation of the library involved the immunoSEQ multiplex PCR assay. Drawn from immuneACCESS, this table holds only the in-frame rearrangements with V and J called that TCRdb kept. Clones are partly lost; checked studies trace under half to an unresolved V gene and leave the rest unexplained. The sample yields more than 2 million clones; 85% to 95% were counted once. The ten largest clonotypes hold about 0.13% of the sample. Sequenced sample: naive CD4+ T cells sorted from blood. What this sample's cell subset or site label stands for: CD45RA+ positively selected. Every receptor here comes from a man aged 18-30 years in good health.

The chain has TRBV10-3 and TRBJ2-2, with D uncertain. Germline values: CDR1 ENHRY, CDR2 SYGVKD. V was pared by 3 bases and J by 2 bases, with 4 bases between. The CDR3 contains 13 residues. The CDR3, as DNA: TGTGCCATCAGTGACCAAAACACCGGGGAGCTGTTTTTT. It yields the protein CAISDQNTGELFF.

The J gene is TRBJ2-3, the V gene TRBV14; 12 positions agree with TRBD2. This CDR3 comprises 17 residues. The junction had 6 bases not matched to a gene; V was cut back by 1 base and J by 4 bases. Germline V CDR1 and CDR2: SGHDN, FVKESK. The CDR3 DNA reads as TGTGCCAGCAGCCAAGGACTAGCGGGAGTTTTGGCAGATACGCAGTATTTT. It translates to CASSQGLAGVLADTQYF. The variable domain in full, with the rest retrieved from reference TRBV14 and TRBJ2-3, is EAGVTQFPSHSVIEKGQTVTLRCDPISGHDNLYWYRRVMGKEIKFLLHFVKESKQDESGMPNNRFLAERTGGTYSTLKVQPAELEDSGVYFCASSQGLAGVLADTQYFGPGTRLTVL.

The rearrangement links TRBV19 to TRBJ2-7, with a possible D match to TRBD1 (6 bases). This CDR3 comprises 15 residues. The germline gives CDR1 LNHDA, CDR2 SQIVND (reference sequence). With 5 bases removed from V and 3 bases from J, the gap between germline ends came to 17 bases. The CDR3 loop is CASSPQGNLFYEQYF. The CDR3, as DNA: TGTGCCAGTAGTCCCCAGGGGAACCTTTTCTACGAGCAGTACTTC.

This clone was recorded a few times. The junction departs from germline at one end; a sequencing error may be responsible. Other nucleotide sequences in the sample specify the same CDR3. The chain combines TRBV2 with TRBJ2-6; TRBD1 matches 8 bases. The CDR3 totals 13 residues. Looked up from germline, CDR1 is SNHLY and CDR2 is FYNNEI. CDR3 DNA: TGTGCCAGCAGTGCCGGGACAGGACTGGATGCAGGTTTC. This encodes CASSAGTGLDAGF.

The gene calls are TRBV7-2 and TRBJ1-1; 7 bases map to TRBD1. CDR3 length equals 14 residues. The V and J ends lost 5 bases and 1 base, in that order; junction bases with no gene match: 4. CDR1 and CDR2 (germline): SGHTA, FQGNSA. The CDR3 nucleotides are TGTGCCAGCAGCCCACAGGGGCCGAACACTGAAGCTTTCTTT. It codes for CASSPQGPNTEAFF. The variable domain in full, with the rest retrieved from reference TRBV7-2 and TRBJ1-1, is GAGVSQSPSNKVTEKGKDVELRCDPISGHTALYWYRQSLGQGLEFLIYFQGNSAPDKSGLPSDRFSAERTGGSVSTLTIQRTQQEDSAVYLCASSPQGPNTEAFFGQGTRLTVV.